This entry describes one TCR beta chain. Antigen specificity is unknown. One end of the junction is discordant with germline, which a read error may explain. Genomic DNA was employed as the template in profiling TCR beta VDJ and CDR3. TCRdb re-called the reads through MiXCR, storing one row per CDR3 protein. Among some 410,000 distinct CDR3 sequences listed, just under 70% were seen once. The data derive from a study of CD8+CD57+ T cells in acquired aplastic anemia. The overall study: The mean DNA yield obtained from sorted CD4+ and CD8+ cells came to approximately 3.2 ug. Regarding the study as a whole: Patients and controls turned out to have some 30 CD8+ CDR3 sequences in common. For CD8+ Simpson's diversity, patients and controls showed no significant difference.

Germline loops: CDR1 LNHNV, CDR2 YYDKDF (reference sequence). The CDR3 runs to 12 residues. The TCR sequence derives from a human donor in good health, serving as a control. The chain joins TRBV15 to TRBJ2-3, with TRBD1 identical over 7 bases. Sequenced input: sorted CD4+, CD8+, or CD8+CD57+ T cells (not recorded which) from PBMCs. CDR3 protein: CATSFGTALRDF. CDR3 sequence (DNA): TGTGCCACCAGCTTCGGGACAGCTCTGAGGGATTTT.